What follows are 9 T cell receptor beta chains derived from one specimen sequenced in a study of cytomegalovirus exposure and HLA in healthy donors (dated by TCRdb to about 2017). The library relied on the immunoSEQ multiplex PCR assay. A mixture of 60 forward primers for TCR Vbeta segments and 13 reverse primers for TCR Jbeta segments was used in the multiplex PCR. The source is immuneACCESS, and TCRdb retained only in-frame sequences with V and J called. Part of the clones is not carried over; for the studies checked, unresolved V genes explain less than half of this, and the remainder is unexplained. In this sample the table shows 150,000 to 160,000 clones, around 81% of which occur a single time. Roughly 5.9% of the sample is held by the ten biggest clonotypes. Sequenced sample: PBMCs. These receptors originate from a woman in her thirties or forties in good health and CMV-seropositive.

The chain carries TRBV5-1 and TRBJ2-3; 10 bases match TRBD1. Germline trimming cut 0 bases from V and 2 bases from J; bases unmatched to any gene: 3. Germline assignment: CDR1 SGHRS and CDR2 YFSETQ. The CDR3 has 16 residues. Here the CDR3 DNA reads TGCGCCAGCAGCTTGGGGGGACAGGGGTACACAGATACGCAGTATTTT. Translation: CASSLGGQGYTDTQYF.

The chain has TRBV15 and TRBJ2-7, with 9 bases identical to TRBD1. Germline V gene sequence: CDR1 LNHNV, CDR2 YYDKDF (reference sequence). The CDR3 totals 15 residues. With 3 bases clipped from V and 2 bases from J, the junction kept 5 bases outside the gene matches. The chain's CDR3 is CATSRTGTGTYEQYF. The CDR3 nucleotides read TGTGCCACCAGCAGGACCGGGACAGGGACCTACGAGCAGTACTTC.

The chain has TRBV19 and TRBJ1-2; tentatively, D is TRBD1 (6 bases). The CDR3 sequence is 13 residues long. V was cut by 10 bases and J by 7 bases, with 19 bases left in between. Germline V lookup: CDR1 LNHDA, CDR2 SQIVND (reference sequence). CDR3 in amino acids: CATGRGQFLGYTF. The CDR3 nucleotides are TGTGCCACGGGGAGAGGACAGTTCCTTGGCTACACCTTC.

CDR3 loop: CASSPVSGVNIQYF. The CDR3 DNA sequence: TGCGCCAGCAGCCCGGTGTCAGGGGTTAACATTCAGTACTTC. V gene TRBV5-1 combines with J gene TRBJ2-4; TRBD1 might be the D (6 bases). The CDR3 runs 14 residues. Germline V lookup: CDR1 SGHRS, CDR2 YFSETQ. V lost 4 bases and J 7 bases, leaving 15 bases between the germline ends.

This rearrangement joins TRBV4-2 to TRBJ2-7; TRBD2 is a possible D gene (5 bases). Germline V gives CDR1 LGHNA, CDR2 YNFKEQ. V shed 0 bases and J shed 7 bases, with 13 bases lying between them. The CDR3 runs to 14 residues. CDR3 coding DNA: TGTGCCAGCAGCCAAGACAGGCGGTCGGGGGAGCAGTACTTC. Protein: CASSQDRRSGEQYF.

CDR3 residues: CASSPRVLNTGELFF. Written as DNA, the CDR3 is TGTGCCAGCAGCCCGAGGGTTCTTAACACCGGGGAGCTGTTTTTT. The rearrangement links TRBV7-6 to TRBJ2-2; D possibly corresponds to TRBD2 (5 bases). The CDR3 consists of 15 residues. The germline V gene has CDR1 SGHVS and CDR2 FNYEAQ. V gave up 5 bases and J gave up 2 bases, with 12 bases separating them.

This chain connects TRBV5-1 to TRBJ2-7, with 7 nucleotides matching TRBD2. The length of the CDR3 is 15 residues. The ends lost 4 bases at V and 5 bases at J; junction bases unmatched: 12. Germline V gives CDR1 SGHRS, CDR2 YFSETQ. As DNA, the CDR3 is TGCGCCAGCAGCCCGATCGGAGGGAGGGCCCACGAGCAGTACTTC. Translation: CASSPIGGRAHEQYF.

The genes are TRBV27 and TRBJ2-1; TRBD2 matches at 9 bases. The CDR3 has 15 amino acids. CDR1 and CDR2 (germline): MNHEY, SMNVEV (reference sequence). The V segment lost 4 bases and the J segment 5 bases; nucleotides outside the gene matches: 6. CDR3 nucleotide sequence: TGTGCCAGCAGTTGGCGACTAGCGGCTAACAATGAGCAGTTCTTC. This codes for CASSWRLAANNEQFF.

The V call is TRBV13, the J call TRBJ2-1; 10 bases align to TRBD2. The CDR3 contains 15 residues. CDR1 is PRHDT, CDR2 FYEKMQ, per germline (reference sequence). V was pared by 5 bases and J by 3 bases, with 4 bases of the junction left unmatched. CDR3 loop: CASSPTSGNYNEQFF. The CDR3 DNA reads as TGTGCCAGCAGCCCCACTAGCGGGAACTACAATGAGCAGTTCTTC. The entire variable domain, with the rest obtained from reference TRBV13 and TRBJ2-1, is as follows: AAGVIQSPRHLIKEKRETATLKCYPIPRHDTVYWYQQGPGQDPQFLISFYEKMQSDKGSIPDRFSAQQFSDYHSELNMSSLELGDSALYFCASSPTSGNYNEQFFGPGTRLTVL.